This T cell receptor beta chain stems from a study of Ad26.COV2.S vaccination and SARS-CoV-2 variants. Study-level information: Participant was drawn from the COV1001 Ad26.COV2.S trial arm. Ad26.COV2.S shots went into the muscle once or twice, 56 days apart.

The sample's treatment: around 19 received Ad26.COV2.S at low or high dose, single or two shots; several received placebo; per-sample allocation not given. Sampling occurred on day 63 after the first vaccine or placebo injection. Libraries were prepared by immunoSEQ multiplex PCR; TCRdb keeps only in-frame clonotypes and omits some of them. Of 400,000 to 500,000 clones in the sample, roughly 90% were seen once. Germline CDR1 LNHDA, CDR2 SQIVND (reference sequence). V was pared by 10 bases and J by 1 base, with 16 bases between. CDR3 length equals 15 residues. The chain recombines TRBV19 with TRBJ2-2; tentatively, D is TRBD1 (5 bases). The source of this sequence is a person between 18 and 65 years old who received the Ad26.COV2.S COVID-19 vaccine or a placebo. The sample consisted of peripheral blood, taken in a trial of Ad26.COV2.S vaccine versus placebo. The CDR3 is CATTLGPLNTGELFF. CDR3 DNA: TGTGCCACGACGCTGGGGCCGCTGAACACCGGGGAGCTGTTTTTT.